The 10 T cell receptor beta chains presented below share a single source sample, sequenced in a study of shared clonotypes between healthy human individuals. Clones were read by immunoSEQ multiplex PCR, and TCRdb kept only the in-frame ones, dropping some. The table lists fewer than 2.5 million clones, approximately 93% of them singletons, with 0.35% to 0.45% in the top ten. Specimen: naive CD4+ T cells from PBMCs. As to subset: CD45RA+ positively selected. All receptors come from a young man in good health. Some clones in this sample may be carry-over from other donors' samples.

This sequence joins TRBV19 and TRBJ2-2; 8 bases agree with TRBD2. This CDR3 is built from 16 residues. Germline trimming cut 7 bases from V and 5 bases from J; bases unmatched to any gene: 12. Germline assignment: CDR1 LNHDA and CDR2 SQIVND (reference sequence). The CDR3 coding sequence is TGTGCCAGTATGCCATTCGCGGGAGGAGTAACCGGGGAGCTGTTTTTT. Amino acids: CASMPFAGGVTGELFF.

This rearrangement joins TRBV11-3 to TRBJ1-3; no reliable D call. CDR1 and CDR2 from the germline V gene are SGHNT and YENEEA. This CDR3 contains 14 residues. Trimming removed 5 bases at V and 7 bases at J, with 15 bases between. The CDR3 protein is CASSPPVAGNTIYF. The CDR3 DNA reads TGTGCCAGCAGCCCCCCCGTGGCGGGGAACACCATATATTTT.

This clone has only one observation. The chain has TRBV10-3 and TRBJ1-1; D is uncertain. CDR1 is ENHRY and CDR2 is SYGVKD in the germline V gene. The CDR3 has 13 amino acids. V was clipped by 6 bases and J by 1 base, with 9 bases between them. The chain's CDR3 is CAISLQQNTEAFF. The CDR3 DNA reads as TGTGCCATCAGCCTACAACAGAACACTGAAGCTTTCTTT.

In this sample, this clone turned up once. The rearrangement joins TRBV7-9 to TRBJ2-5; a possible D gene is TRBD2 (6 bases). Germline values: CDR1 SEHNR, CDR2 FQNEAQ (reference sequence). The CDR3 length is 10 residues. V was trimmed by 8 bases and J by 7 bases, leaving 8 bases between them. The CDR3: CASGTSTQYF. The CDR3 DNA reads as TGTGCCAGCGGGACTTCGACCCAGTACTTC. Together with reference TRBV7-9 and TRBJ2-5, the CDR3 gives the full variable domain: DTGVSQNPRHKITKRGQNVTFRCDPISEHNRLYWYRQTLGQGPEFLTYFQNEAQLEKSRLLSDRFSAERPKGSFSTLEIQRTEQGDSAMYLCASGTSTQYFGPGTRLLVL.

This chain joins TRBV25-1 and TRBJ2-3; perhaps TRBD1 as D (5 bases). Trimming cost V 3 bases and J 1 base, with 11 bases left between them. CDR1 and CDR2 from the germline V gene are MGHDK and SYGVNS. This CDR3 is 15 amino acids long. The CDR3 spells CASSEPGARTDTQYF. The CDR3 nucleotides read TGTGCCAGCAGTGAGCCTGGGGCCCGCACAGATACGCAGTATTTT.

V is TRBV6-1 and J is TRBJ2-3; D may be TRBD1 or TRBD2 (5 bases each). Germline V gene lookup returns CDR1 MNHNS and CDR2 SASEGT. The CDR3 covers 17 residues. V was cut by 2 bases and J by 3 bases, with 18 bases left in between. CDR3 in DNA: TGTGCCAGCAGTGAACGGGACCTCAATCTGTCGACAGATACGCAGTATTTT. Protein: CASSERDLNLSTDTQYF.

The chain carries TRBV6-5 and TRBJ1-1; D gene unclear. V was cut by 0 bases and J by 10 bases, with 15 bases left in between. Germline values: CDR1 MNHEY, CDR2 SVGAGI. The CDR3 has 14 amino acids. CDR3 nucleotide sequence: TGTGCCAGCAGTTACTCGTTAGGCGGTATTAGAGCTTTCTTT. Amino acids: CASSYSLGGIRAFF.

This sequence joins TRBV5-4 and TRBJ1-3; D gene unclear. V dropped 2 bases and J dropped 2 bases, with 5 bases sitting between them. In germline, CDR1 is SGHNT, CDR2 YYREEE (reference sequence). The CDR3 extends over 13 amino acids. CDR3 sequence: CASSFYTGNTIYF. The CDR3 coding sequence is TGTGCCAGCAGCTTCTACACTGGAAACACCATATATTTT.

The CDR3, as DNA: TGTGCCAGCAGCCCTAGCGGGAAGACCCCCTACGAGCAGTACTTC. The encoded protein is CASSPSGKTPYEQYF. The chain joins TRBV7-9 to TRBJ2-7; 9 bases are a match to TRBD2. The CDR3 totals 15 residues. Germline values: CDR1 SEHNR, CDR2 FQNEAQ (reference sequence). The trim removed 5 bases at V and 2 bases at J, leaving 7 bases unmatched.

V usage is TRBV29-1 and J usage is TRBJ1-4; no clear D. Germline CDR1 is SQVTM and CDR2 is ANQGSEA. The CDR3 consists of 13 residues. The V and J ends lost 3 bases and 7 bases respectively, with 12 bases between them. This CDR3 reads CSVDSGVGEKLFF. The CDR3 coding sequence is TGCAGCGTTGACTCCGGGGTCGGTGAAAAACTGTTTTTT.